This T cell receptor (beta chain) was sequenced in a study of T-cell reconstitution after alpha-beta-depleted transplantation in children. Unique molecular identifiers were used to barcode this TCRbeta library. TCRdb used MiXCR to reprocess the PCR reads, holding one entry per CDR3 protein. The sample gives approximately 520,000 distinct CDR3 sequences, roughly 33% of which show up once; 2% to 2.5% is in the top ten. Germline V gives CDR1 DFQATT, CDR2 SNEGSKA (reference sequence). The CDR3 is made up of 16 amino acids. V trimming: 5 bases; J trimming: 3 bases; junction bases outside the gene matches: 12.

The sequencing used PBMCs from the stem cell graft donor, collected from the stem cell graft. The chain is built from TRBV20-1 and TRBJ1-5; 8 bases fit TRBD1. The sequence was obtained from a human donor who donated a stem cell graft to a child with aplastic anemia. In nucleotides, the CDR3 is TGCAGTGCTCCCCCGAACAGGGGGTCGTTCAATCAGCCCCAGCATTTT. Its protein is CSAPPNRGSFNQPQHF.